The 8 T cell receptor beta chains given below trace back to one sample, sequenced in a study of T cells in Graves' hyperthyroidism and ophthalmopathy. The CDR3 regions of TCR beta were amplified from RNA transcripts. TCR CDR3 underwent first-round RT-PCR with the HTBI primer set. One entry per CDR3 protein, called by TCRdb with MiXCR from the multiplex PCR reads. The data show some 530,000 distinct CDR3 sequences, approximately 23% seen once. The sequenced sample was blood. Every receptor here comes from an older woman with Graves' ophthalmopathy.

This rearrangement joins TRBV4-3 to TRBJ2-1; 8 nucleotides agree with TRBD2. The trim removed 0 bases at V and 1 base at J, leaving 8 bases unmatched. Germline CDR1 and CDR2: LGHNA and YSLEER. The CDR3 length is 18 residues. In DNA form, the CDR3 reads TGCGCCAGCAGCCAAGATCTCCAGCGGGAGTTTTCCTACAATGAGCAGTTCTTC. This translates into CASSQDLQREFSYNEQFF.

The rearrangement uses TRBV30 and TRBJ2-1, with D unclear. The CDR3 sequence is 14 residues long. Germline V CDR1 and CDR2: GTSNPN, SVGIG (reference sequence). Trimming shortened V by 3 bases and J by 1 base, and 10 bases separated the two germline ends. This chain's CDR3 is CAWRRMRSYNEQFF. CDR3 nucleotides: TGTGCCTGGAGACGCATGAGGTCCTACAATGAGCAGTTCTTC.

On this clonotype itself: The germline gene is not matched at one end of the junction; a read error may be the cause. This chain uses TRBV5-1 with TRBJ2-3; 7 nucleotides agree with TRBD2. CDR1 and CDR2 from the germline V gene are SGHRS and YFSETQ. The CDR3 extends over 15 amino acids. This chain's CDR3 is CASSLGGRSTDTQYF. CDR3 nucleotides: TGTGCCAGCAGCTTGGGAGGGAGGAGCACAGATACGCAGTATTTT.

This clonotype was observed a few times. This chain joins TRBV29-1 and TRBJ2-7; 7 positions match TRBD2. The V gene's germline CDR1 is SQVTM and CDR2 ANQGSEA. Trimming cost V 4 bases and J 4 bases; bases outside gene matches: 4. This CDR3 has 12 amino acids. The CDR3: CSVALASYEQYF. The CDR3 DNA follows: TGCAGCGTTGCACTAGCGAGTTACGAGCAGTACTTC.

J is TRBJ2-1 and V is TRBV18, with a weak D call TRBD2 (6 bases). Germline CDR1 KGHSH, CDR2 LQKENI. The CDR3 contains 16 residues. Deletions cut 2 bases from V and 8 bases from J, with 19 bases between. The CDR3, as DNA: TGTGCCAGCTCACCAGCGCTAGCGATGGGCAATCATGAGCAGTTCTTC. This sequence encodes CASSPALAMGNHEQFF. The variable domain in full, with the rest retrieved from reference TRBV18 and TRBJ2-1, is NAGVMQNPRHLVRRRGQEARLRCSPMKGHSHVYWYRQLPEEGLKFMVYLQKENIIDESGMPKERFSAEFPKEGPSILRIQQVVRGDSAAYFCASSPALAMGNHEQFFGPGTRLTVL.

This clonotype was seen only a few times. V gene TRBV7-9 combines with J gene TRBJ2-7; 8 bases are shared with TRBD2. This CDR3 spans 15 amino acids. The V and J ends lost 6 bases and 7 bases, in that order; junction bases with no gene match: 14. The germline V gene has CDR1 SEHNR and CDR2 FQNEAQ (reference sequence). CDR3 sequence (DNA): TGTGCCAGCAGTTCCCCCGGAGCGGGAGTATGGGAGCAGTACTTC. Translated, it gives CASSSPGAGVWEQYF. Together with reference TRBV7-9 and TRBJ2-7, the CDR3 gives the full variable domain: DTGVSQNPRHKITKRGQNVTFRCDPISEHNRLYWYRQTLGQGPEFLTYFQNEAQLEKSRLLSDRFSAERPKGSFSTLEIQRTEQGDSAMYLCASSSPGAGVWEQYFGPGTRLTVT.

The chain couples TRBV6-1 to TRBJ2-5; D is tentatively TRBD1 or TRBD2 (6 bases each). The germline V gene has CDR1 MNHNS and CDR2 SASEGT. Between the trimmed V and J ends, which lost 5 bases and 5 bases, there was a span of 18 bases. CDR3 length: 15 residues. CDR3 DNA: TGTGCCAGCAGTTCCCTTTGGGGGGCGCCGGAGACCCAGTACTTC. This sequence encodes CASSSLWGAPETQYF.

The CDR3 here is CASSQDKNEQFF. For the CDR3, the DNA is TGCGCCAGCAGCCAAGATAAGAATGAGCAGTTCTTC. The V call is TRBV4-1, the J call TRBJ2-1; D is unresolved. CDR3 length: 12 residues. Trimming removed 0 bases from V and 7 bases from J, with 4 bases in between. CDR1 and CDR2 from the germline V gene are MGHRA and YSYEKL.